A selection of T cell receptor beta chains follows, all from one sample in a study of blood T cell repertoires in COVID-19. Data came from immunoSEQ multiplex PCR; TCRdb stores just in-frame clones and leaves some out. The data show around 200,000 clones, about 86% seen once. Sequencing used peripheral blood. The receptors stem from a woman aged 45 to 65 with acute or convalescent COVID-19. CDR3s include the opening cysteine and the closing phenylalanine or tryptophan. Each record gives: J gene, D gene, clone size, V gene, CDR3 DNA, CDR3 protein. D genes are given only for firm matches. Only some rows state a clone size, as once, few, many or a class for expanded clones.

TRBJ2-5	NA	NA	TRBV7-8	TGTGCCAGCAGCCGGGCCCCGACTCGGAGAGAGACCCAGTACTTC	CASSRAPTRRETQYF
TRBJ1-3	NA	NA	TRBV12-5	TGTGCTAGTGGTTTGGTAAGCGTGGAGAGCTCTGGAAACACCATATATTTT	CASGLVSVESSGNTIYF
TRBJ1-1	NA	NA	TRBV3-1/TRBV3-2	TGTGCCAGCAGCGAAAGGCCACAGGGAGAGACTGAAGCTTTCTTT	CASSERPQGETEAFF
TRBJ2-2	TRBD1	NA	TRBV3-1/TRBV3-2	TGTGCCAGCAGCCCACAGGGGGCGTGGGCCGGGGAGCTGTTTTTT	CASSPQGAWAGELFF
TRBJ1-2	NA	NA	TRBV2	TGTGCCAGCAGTCTGACAGTTTCCGCCCTGGGCTACACCTTC	CASSLTVSALGYTF
TRBJ1-3	NA	NA	TRBV2	TGTGCCAGCAGTGAAGCGAGGGTACCTGGAAACACCATATATTTT	CASSEARVPGNTIYF
TRBJ1-6	TRBD1	NA	TRBV7-6	TGTGCCAGCAGCTTAGCGGCCAGGGGGACTTCCCCGAGCTCCTATAATTCACCCCTCCACTTT	CASSLAARGTSPSSYNSPLHF
TRBJ1-1	NA	NA	TRBV6-6	TGTGCCAGCAGTCCAGGTATGAACACTGAAGCTTTCTTT	CASSPGMNTEAFF
TRBJ2-1	NA	NA	TRBV10-3	TGTGCCATCAGTGGAGGAGGGGGCGCGGACAATGAGCAGTTCTTC	CAISGGGGADNEQFF
TRBJ1-2	NA	NA	TRBV5-4	TGTGCCAGCAGCTTAAATACCGACAGGACTCACTCCTATGGCTACACCTTC	CASSLNTDRTHSYGYTF
TRBJ1-2	TRBD1	NA	TRBV7-2	TGTGCCAGCAGCTTAACCCCCGACAGGGGAAAAACCTATGGCTACACCTTC	CASSLTPDRGKTYGYTF
TRBJ1-5	NA	NA	TRBV27	TGTGCCAGCAGTCCCTTTTGGACCCCGGACAAGGCCGGGTGGGTCCAGCATTTT	CASSPFWTPDKAGWVQHF
TRBJ2-3	TRBD2	NA	TRBV11-3	TGTGCCAGCGCTCCCGGGGGGGGGCACACAGATACGCAGTATTTT	CASAPGGGHTDTQYF
TRBJ1-2	NA	few	TRBV7-2	TGTGCCAGCAGCTCTCCAGGTGCAGGGCCTTTTGGCTACACCTTC	CASSSPGAGPFGYTF
TRBJ2-1	TRBD2	NA	TRBV5-1	TGCGCCAGCAGCTTGGGTAGCGGGAGTAAGTTTTCCTACAATGAGCAGTTCTTC	CASSLGSGSKFSYNEQFF
TRBJ2-3	NA	NA	TRBV5-8	TGTGCCAGCAGCTTGGCCATTGAAACAGGGCCAGATACGCAGTATTTT	CASSLAIETGPDTQYF
TRBJ1-4	TRBD1	NA	TRBV15	TGTGCCACCAGCCAGGGACAGGGAGGTGAAAAACTGTTTTTT	CATSQGQGGEKLFF
TRBJ1-1	NA	NA	TRBV10-3	TGTGCCATCAGCGGTGGGGGCGGGAACACTGAAGCTTTCTTT	CAISGGGGNTEAFF
TRBJ1-2	TRBD1	few	TRBV9	TGTGCCAGCAGCCCCCGACAGGGACCGGGCTATGGCTACACCTTC	CASSPRQGPGYGYTF
TRBJ1-2	NA	NA	TRBV10-2	TGCGCCAGCAGTGAGGGGGGCTGGGACTATGGCTACACCTTC	CASSEGGWDYGYTF
TRBJ2-5	TRBD1	NA	TRBV29-1	TGCAGCGTCAAGACAGGGAGTGGAGAGACCCAGTACTTC	CSVKTGSGETQYF
TRBJ1-4	NA	once	TRBV7-2	TGTGCCAGCAGCTTAGGACCCATAGCAGGGATGGGTGAAAAACTGTTTTTT	CASSLGPIAGMGEKLFF
TRBJ2-7	TRBD1	NA	TRBV19	TGTGCCAGTAGTATCGACAGGGGATACGAGCAGTACTTC	CASSIDRGYEQYF
TRBJ2-1	TRBD2	NA	TRBV7-6	TGTGCCAGCAGCTTAGAACTAGCGGGGGGAAACAATGAGCAGTTCTTC	CASSLELAGGNNEQFF
TRBJ2-3	NA	NA	TRBV18	TGTGCCAGCTCACGGGCCGGGGTAGAAGATACGCAGTATTTT	CASSRAGVEDTQYF
TRBJ2-3	TRBD1	NA	TRBV25-1	TGTGCCAGCCGATCGACAGGGCTTTCAGATACGCAGTATTTT	CASRSTGLSDTQYF
TRBJ1-4	TRBD1	few	TRBV10-3	TGTGCCATCGGTGTCTCCGGGACAGCCGAAAAACTGTTTTTT	CAIGVSGTAEKLFF
TRBJ1-1	NA	once	TRBV5-4	TGTGCCAGCAGCTTTCTGGACAAAAACACTGAAGCTTTCTTT	CASSFLDKNTEAFF
TRBJ2-7	NA	NA	TRBV29-1	TGCAGCGTTGCAAAGGCGGATGAGCAGTACTTC	CSVAKADEQYF
TRBJ1-5	NA	NA	TRBV4-2	TGTGCCAGCAGCCAAGCCGGAGGGGGCAATCAGCCCCAGCATTTT	CASSQAGGGNQPQHF
TRBJ1-3	NA	NA	TRBV12-3/TRBV12-4	TGTGCCAGCAGTTTGAAGGGGGACACCATATATTTT	CASSLKGDTIYF
TRBJ2-7	NA	once	TRBV5-1	TGCGCCAGCAGCTCCTCAGGGACTTTCTACGAGCAGTACTTC	CASSSSGTFYEQYF
TRBJ1-5	NA	once	TRBV6-6	TGTGCCAGCGGAAAATCCGGGCAGCCCCAGCATTTT	CASGKSGQPQHF
TRBJ2-1	TRBD2	few	TRBV5-6	TGTGCCAGCAGCGCCCCCGGGACTAGTGGCAATGAGCAGTTCTTC	CASSAPGTSGNEQFF
TRBJ2-5	NA	NA	TRBV7-9	TGTGCCAGCAGCGCACGGGACTTCCAAGAGACCCAGTACTTC	CASSARDFQETQYF
TRBJ2-7	TRBD2	NA	TRBV13	TGTGCCAGCAGCCTACGGGGGACTACCTACGAGCAGTACTTC	CASSLRGTTYEQYF
TRBJ2-2	TRBD2	NA	TRBV7-9	TGTGCCGGCAGTTTCAGCGGGAGGCGGAGCGGGGAGCTGTTTTTT	CAGSFSGRRSGELFF
TRBJ1-4	NA	NA	TRBV7-4	TGTGCCAGCAGCTTCTCGGACAGACCTAATGAAAAACTGTTTTTT	CASSFSDRPNEKLFF
TRBJ2-7	NA	NA	TRBV29-1	TGCAGCGTTCTTTCCTACGAGCAGTACTTC	CSVLSYEQYF
TRBJ2-2	TRBD1	NA	TRBV11-3	TGTGCCAGCAGCCCAGGACAGGGGTTGGCCGGGGAGCTGTTTTTT	CASSPGQGLAGELFF
TRBJ2-5	TRBD1	NA	TRBV7-9	TGTGCCAGCAGCTCGACAGGGGCCAGGGAAGAGACCCAGTACTTC	CASSSTGAREETQYF
TRBJ1-5	NA	NA	TRBV6-5	TGTGCCAGCACGCTCGGGAGGAGTCACAATCAGCCCCAGCATTTT	CASTLGRSHNQPQHF
TRBJ2-3	NA	NA	TRBV5-4	TGTGCCAGCAGCTTGCAGGGAACAGATACGCAGTATTTT	CASSLQGTDTQYF
TRBJ2-1	TRBD2	NA	TRBV6-5	TGTGCCAGCAGTTACCTAGCGGGGCAATCCTACAATGAGCAGTTCTTC	CASSYLAGQSYNEQFF
TRBJ1-2	TRBD1	NA	TRBV4-1	TGCGCCAGCAGCCAACATAGAACAGGGGGATATGGCTACACCTTC	CASSQHRTGGYGYTF
TRBJ1-2	NA	NA	TRBV7-2	TGTGCCAGCAGCTTCGAGTTGTATGGCTACACCTTC	CASSFELYGYTF
TRBJ1-6	NA	NA	TRBV2	TGTGCCAGCAGTGAATCGGGGAAACCTAATTCACCCCTCCACTTT	CASSESGKPNSPLHF
TRBJ2-5	TRBD2	NA	TRBV27	TGTGCCAGCAGTAATTTAGCGGGGGGGAAAGAGACCCAGTACTTC	CASSNLAGGKETQYF
TRBJ2-3	TRBD1	NA	TRBV4-1	TGCGCCAGCAGCCAGGGACAGGGTATTAGCACAGATACGCAGTATTTT	CASSQGQGISTDTQYF
TRBJ2-3	NA	NA	TRBV6-1	TGTGCCAGCAGTGAACCCCCATTCACAGATACGCAGTATTTT	CASSEPPFTDTQYF
TRBJ1-6	NA	NA	TRBV6-2/TRBV6-3	TGTGCCAGCAGTCAGGATTCTCCTAGAGGGAATTCACCCCTCCACTTT	CASSQDSPRGNSPLHF
TRBJ1-5	NA	few	TRBV6-2/TRBV6-3	TGTGCCAGCAGTTATAGAGTGCAGCACTATAGCAATCAGCCCCAGCATTTT	CASSYRVQHYSNQPQHF
TRBJ2-1	NA	NA	TRBV12-5	TGTGCTAGTGGTTTGGCACAGGGTAGTGAGCAGTTCTTC	CASGLAQGSEQFF
TRBJ2-3	NA	NA	TRBV6-5	TGTGCCAGCGAAGGACAAGGCACAGATACGCAGTATTTT	CASEGQGTDTQYF
TRBJ2-2	NA	NA	TRBV19	TGTGCCAGTAGTCCAAATACAGGGACCGGGGAGCTGTTTTTT	CASSPNTGTGELFF